This is a list of T cell receptor beta chains from one sample in a study of CXCR3 chemokines and chemotherapy response in bladder cancer. TCRdb itself ran the PCR reads through MiXCR, one entry per CDR3 protein. The sample includes about 8,100 distinct CDR3 sequences, over 10% of them seen just once. Sample acquisition took place from a patient whose treatment included neoadjuvant chemotherapy. Receptors were obtained from a human donor with bladder cancer that responded to neoadjuvant chemotherapy. CDR3s include the opening cysteine and the closing phenylalanine or tryptophan. The D gene is left open where the match is weak. Clone size is shown for a subset of rows, as once, few, many or a class of expanded clone.

DNA	CDR3	D	size	V	J
TGTGCCAGCAGCGGAGGGTTGGGCAATCAGCCCCAGCATTTT	CASSGGLGNQPQHF	NA	few	TRBV5-6	TRBJ1-5
TGTGCCAGCAGTTACTACAGACAGGGCTATGGCTACACCTTC	CASSYYRQGYGYTF	TRBD1	many	TRBV6-5	TRBJ1-2
TGTGCCAGCTCACCAGACAGTTCTAACTATGGCTACACCTTC	CASSPDSSNYGYTF	NA	many	TRBV18	TRBJ1-2
TGTGCCAGTAGTATCGGGGGGGAATTTTATAATTCACCCCTCCACTTT	CASSIGGEFYNSPLHF	NA	medium-sized	TRBV19	TRBJ1-6
TGTGCCAGCAGCTCCTCCGGGGGGTCGGAAAAACTGTTTTTT	CASSSSGGSEKLFF	NA	NA	TRBV13	TRBJ1-4
TGTGCCAGCAGTTTATACCCCCCTAGTAGTAATTCACCCCTCCACTTT	CASSLYPPSSNSPLHF	NA	many	TRBV27	TRBJ1-6
TGTGCCAGCAGTGTTTATAGCTACGAGCAGTACTTC	CASSVYSYEQYF	NA	many	TRBV6-1	TRBJ2-7
TGTGCCAGCAGCCCCCGCGGTCGCCCCTCGGGCACTGAAGCTTTCTTT	CASSPRGRPSGTEAFF	NA	many	TRBV5-4	TRBJ1-1
TGTGCCAGCGCATACACAGATACGCAGTATTTT	CASAYTDTQYF	NA	NA	TRBV2	TRBJ2-3
TGTGCCAGTAGTATAATAGAGGATTCACCCCTCCACTTT	CASSIIEDSPLHF	NA	medium-sized	TRBV19	TRBJ1-6
TGTGCCAGTAGTATACAGGACAGTTATGGCTACACCTTC	CASSIQDSYGYTF	NA	many	TRBV19	TRBJ1-2
TGTGCCAGCAGTTTGACCGGGACAGGGGACTACGAGCAGTACTTC	CASSLTGTGDYEQYF	TRBD1	many	TRBV27	TRBJ2-7
TGTGCCAGCAGCTTGATAGGCGAAAAACTGTTTTTT	CASSLIGEKLFF	NA	many	TRBV5-6	TRBJ1-4
TGTGCCAGCCGGAACGTCGGGGCTGAAGCTTTCTTT	CASRNVGAEAFF	NA	NA	TRBV7-9	TRBJ1-1
TGTGCCACCAGTACGAGTCGCGCCGGGGAGCTGTTTTTT	CATSTSRAGELFF	NA	many	TRBV15	TRBJ2-2
TGTGCTAGTGGTCTAGGAGCTAACTATGGCTACACCTTC	CASGLGANYGYTF	NA	many	TRBV12-5	TRBJ1-2
TGTGCCAGCACTAGGACACCCAATGGCTACACCTTC	CASTRTPNGYTF	NA	NA	TRBV2	TRBJ1-2
TGCGCCAGCAGCCAAGACAGGAACTCTGGGGCCAACGTCCTGACTTTC	CASSQDRNSGANVLTF	NA	NA	TRBV4-1	TRBJ2-6
TGTGCCAGCACCCCGTGGGTCTACACTGAAGCTTTCTTT	CASTPWVYTEAFF	NA	many	TRBV12-3/TRBV12-4	TRBJ1-1
TGTGCCAGCAGCTTCGGCGGTTCGTTCAATCAGCCCCAGCATTTT	CASSFGGSFNQPQHF	NA	few	TRBV13	TRBJ1-5
TGTGCCTGGAGTGCTATTCTGGGGGCCTCCTACGAGCAGTACTTC	CAWSAILGASYEQYF	NA	many	TRBV30	TRBJ2-7
TGTGCCAGCAGCTTCACTGTAATAAGCTCTGGAAACACCATATATTTT	CASSFTVISSGNTIYF	NA	many	TRBV12-3/TRBV12-4	TRBJ1-3
TGTGCCAGCTCACCCCTAGCGGGGCACACAGATACGCAGTATTTT	CASSPLAGHTDTQYF	TRBD2	many	TRBV18	TRBJ2-3
TGCGCCAGCAGCCTCGATGGAGCGGGGGAGTGGAATGAGCAGTTCTTC	CASSLDGAGEWNEQFF	TRBD2	few	TRBV4-1	TRBJ2-1
TGTGCCAGCAGCTTGTCAGGAACCTACAATGAGCAGTTCTTC	CASSLSGTYNEQFF	NA	many	TRBV7-9	TRBJ2-1
TGCAGTGCTGGAGGGGGAGCGGGGCTTGAAGCTTTCTTT	CSAGGGAGLEAFF	NA	NA	TRBV20-1	TRBJ1-1
TGTGCCACCAGTGATTTGGTTATAATGGATACCCTATCTGGGGCCAACGTCCTGACTTTC	CATSDLVIMDTLSGANVLTF	NA	NA	TRBV24-1	TRBJ2-6
TGCAGCGTCGCCGGGACAGTCAAAGAGACCCAGTACTTC	CSVAGTVKETQYF	TRBD1	many	TRBV29-1	TRBJ2-5
TGTGCCAGCAGCTTGGACAGGAGAGATGGCTACACCTTC	CASSLDRRDGYTF	TRBD1	medium-sized	TRBV7-2	TRBJ1-2
TGCAGTGCTCCCGGGCCGGTGGGAAACACCAGATATTTT	CSAPGPVGNTRYF	NA	NA	TRBV20-1	TRBJ1-3
TGTGCCAGCAGTTTGCAGGGGGTTGTGAACACTGAAGCTTTCTTT	CASSLQGVVNTEAFF	TRBD1	many	TRBV27	TRBJ1-1
NA	CISVPEARPLDRGRRTGELFF	NA	few	TRBV7-5	TRBJ2-2
TGCAGTGCTAGAGGACCCGGGCGGTGGGGATCCTACGAGCAGTACTTC	CSARGPGRWGSYEQYF	NA	many	TRBV20-1	TRBJ2-7
TGTGCCAGCAGCTTACCACGGACAGGGGGAGGAAACACCATATATTTT	CASSLPRTGGGNTIYF	TRBD1	NA	TRBV13	TRBJ1-3
TGTGCCAGCAGCTTAACCCGGGATCTGAACGAGCAGTACTTC	CASSLTRDLNEQYF	NA	medium-sized	TRBV13	TRBJ2-7
TGTGCCAGCATCGAGACAGGAGGACGCACAGATACGCAGTATTTT	CASIETGGRTDTQYF	NA	NA	TRBV5-6	TRBJ2-3
TGTGCCAGCAGCCCAGGGACCCCGGGAGAGACCCAGTACTTC	CASSPGTPGETQYF	NA	NA	TRBV7-9	TRBJ2-5
TGTGCCAGCAACCTGGGGGGGGATACGCAGTATTTT	CASNLGGDTQYF	TRBD2	few	TRBV7-9	TRBJ2-3
TGTGCCAGCAGTGAATGGGGCGGGGGGCCCGGGGAGCTGTTTTTT	CASSEWGGGPGELFF	TRBD2	many	TRBV6-1	TRBJ2-2
TGTGCCAGCATCCTCCTCTCGGGTATTGGCTCTCCGCATTTT	CASILLSGIGSPHF	NA	many	TRBV27	TRBJ2-3
TGTGCCAGTAGTATCCGGGACGGAGACTCTGGGGCCAACGTCCTGACTTTC	CASSIRDGDSGANVLTF	NA	many	TRBV19	TRBJ2-6
TGTGCCAGCAATTCGATCGGGCGCAATCAGCCCCAGCATTTT	CASNSIGRNQPQHF	NA	NA	TRBV6-5	TRBJ1-5
TGTGCCAGCAGCCCCTTGGAGCCACCTCCCTACGAGCAGTACTTC	CASSPLEPPPYEQYF	NA	many	TRBV5-5	TRBJ2-7
TGTGCCAGCAGCTTAGGACTAGCGGGGGGGCCGCAAGAGACCCAGTACTTC	CASSLGLAGGPQETQYF	TRBD2	many	TRBV5-6	TRBJ2-5
TGCAGTGCTAGGAACAGGGGATTAGGCACTGAAGCTTTCTTT	CSARNRGLGTEAFF	TRBD1	NA	TRBV20-1	TRBJ1-1
TGTGCCAGTTCACCCCCACAGATCGGCCCCTACGAGCAGTACTTC	CASSPPQIGPYEQYF	NA	many	TRBV19	TRBJ2-7
TGTGCCAGCTCCCTTGGGACATCGCTCGAGCAGTACTTC	CASSLGTSLEQYF	NA	many	TRBV18	TRBJ2-7
TGTGCCAGCAGTCCGGGGGAGGTGAACAATCAGCCCCAGCATTTT	CASSPGEVNNQPQHF	NA	medium-sized	TRBV6-6	TRBJ1-5
TGCAGTGCCCACCCGGGACAGGGGATGAGGAACACTGAAGCTTTCTTT	CSAHPGQGMRNTEAFF	TRBD1	many	TRBV20-1	TRBJ1-1
TGCAGCGTTGAACGTCAGGACGACACTGAAGCTTTCTTT	CSVERQDDTEAFF	NA	medium-sized	TRBV29-1	TRBJ1-1
TGTGCCAGCAGCTTAGACGCCGGGACAGGGGGTTTAAATGAGCAGTTCTTC	CASSLDAGTGGLNEQFF	TRBD1	many	TRBV13	TRBJ2-1
TGTGCCAGCAACGGGGGGCGAACAGATACGCAGTATTTT	CASNGGRTDTQYF	NA	few	TRBV13	TRBJ2-3
TGTGCCACCAGCGCCGCGGGGGGTACCGGGGAGCTGTTTTTT	CATSAAGGTGELFF	TRBD2	many	TRBV24-1	TRBJ2-2
TGTGCCAGCAGCTTGGGCCTTCGCTCCTACAATGAGCAGTTCTTC	CASSLGLRSYNEQFF	NA	many	TRBV5-4	TRBJ2-1
TGTGCCAGCAGTTTAGGTCTGGGGGTGAGCTCCTACGAGCAGTACTTC	CASSLGLGVSSYEQYF	NA	NA	TRBV12-3/TRBV12-4	TRBJ2-7